This T cell receptor (beta chain) is drawn from a study of T cells in Graves' hyperthyroidism and ophthalmopathy. This clonotype has ten or more counts. What was amplified from RNA transcripts were TCR beta CDR3 regions. The HTBI set primed first-round TCR CDR3 RT-PCR. MiXCR was run by TCRdb on the multiplex PCR reads, yielding one entry per CDR3 protein. The sample comprises 200,000 or so distinct CDR3 sequences, about a sixth of which are singletons, and 40% to 65% rests with the top ten. Sequenced sample: blood. The origin of this receptor is a woman aged 50 to 65 with Graves' hyperthyroidism.

CDR3 nucleotides: TGCAGTGCTAGAGATCTAGCGGGGGGAGGCTACAATGAGCAGTTCTTC. Translating gives CSARDLAGGGYNEQFF. The chain joins TRBV20-1 to TRBJ2-1; 11 bases are a match to TRBD2. From germline, CDR1 is DFQATT and CDR2 SNEGSKA (reference sequence). After removal of 0 bases from V and 3 bases from J, the junction contained 4 bases not matched to a gene. This CDR3 region has 16 residues.